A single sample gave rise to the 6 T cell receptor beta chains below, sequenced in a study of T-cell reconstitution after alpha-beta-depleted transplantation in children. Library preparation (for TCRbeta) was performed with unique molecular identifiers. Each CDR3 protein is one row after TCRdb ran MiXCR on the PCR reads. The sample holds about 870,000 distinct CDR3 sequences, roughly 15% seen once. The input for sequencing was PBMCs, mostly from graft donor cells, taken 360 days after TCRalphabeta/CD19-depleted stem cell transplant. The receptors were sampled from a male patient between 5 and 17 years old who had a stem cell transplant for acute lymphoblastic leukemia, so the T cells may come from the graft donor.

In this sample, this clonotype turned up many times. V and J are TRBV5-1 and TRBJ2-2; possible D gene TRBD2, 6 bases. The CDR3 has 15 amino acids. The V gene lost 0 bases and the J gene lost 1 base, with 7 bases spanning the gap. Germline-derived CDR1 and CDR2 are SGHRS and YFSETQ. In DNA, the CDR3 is TGCGCCAGCAGCTTGGCGGGAGAGAACACCGGGGAGCTGTTTTTT. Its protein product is CASSLAGENTGELFF.

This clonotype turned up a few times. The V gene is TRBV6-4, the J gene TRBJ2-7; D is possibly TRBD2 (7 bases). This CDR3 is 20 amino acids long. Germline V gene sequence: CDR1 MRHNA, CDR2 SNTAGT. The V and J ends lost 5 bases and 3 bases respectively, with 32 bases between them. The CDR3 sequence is CASSPKDRGLFREGGYEQYF. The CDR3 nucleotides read TGTGCCAGCAGTCCTAAAGACCGGGGGCTATTCAGGGAGGGAGGCTACGAGCAGTACTTC.

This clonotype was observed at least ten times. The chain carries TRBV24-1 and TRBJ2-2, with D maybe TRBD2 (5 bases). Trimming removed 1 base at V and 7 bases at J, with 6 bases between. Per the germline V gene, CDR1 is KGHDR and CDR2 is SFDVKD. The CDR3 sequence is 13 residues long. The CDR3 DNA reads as TGTGCCACCAGTGATTTTGGAGGCGGGGAGCTGTTTTTT. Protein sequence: CATSDFGGGELFF.

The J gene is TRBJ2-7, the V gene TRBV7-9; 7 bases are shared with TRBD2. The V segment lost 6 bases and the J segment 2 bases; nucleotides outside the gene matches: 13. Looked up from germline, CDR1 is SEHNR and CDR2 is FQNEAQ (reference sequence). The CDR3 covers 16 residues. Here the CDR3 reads CASRPTGTTYTYEQYF. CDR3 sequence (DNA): TGTGCCAGCAGACCGACCGGGACTACCTATACCTACGAGCAGTACTTC.

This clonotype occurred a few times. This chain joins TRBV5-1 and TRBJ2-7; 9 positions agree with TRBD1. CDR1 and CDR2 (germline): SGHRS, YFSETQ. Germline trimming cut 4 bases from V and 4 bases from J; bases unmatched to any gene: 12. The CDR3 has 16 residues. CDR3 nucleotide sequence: TGCGCCAGCAGCCCAAGCCGGGGGACAGGGCTATACGAGCAGTACTTC. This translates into CASSPSRGTGLYEQYF.

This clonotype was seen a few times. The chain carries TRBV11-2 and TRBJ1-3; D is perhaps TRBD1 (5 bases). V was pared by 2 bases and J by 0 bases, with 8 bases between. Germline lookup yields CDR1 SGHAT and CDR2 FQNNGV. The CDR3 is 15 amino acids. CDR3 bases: TGTGCCAGCAGCTTACAGGGCACCTCTGGAAACACCATATATTTT. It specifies CASSLQGTSGNTIYF.